These T cell receptor beta chains were read from a single sample in a study of beta chain features in type 1 diabetes. Some clones are missing from TCRdb's copy, which holds only in-frame ones; the method was immunoSEQ multiplex PCR. Among over 150,000 clones listed, under 13% were seen once. The source material was central memory CD4+ T cells from blood. Receptors originate from a man aged 30-40 years with type 1 diabetes. Both conserved end residues are part of each CDR3. Fields, in order: V gene, clone size, D gene, J gene, CDR3 DNA, CDR3 protein. A D gene is named only where the DNA matches it firmly. Rows give clone size only sometimes, using once, few, many, or a class for an expanded clone.

TRBV7-2,few,TRBD2,TRBJ2-2,TGTGCCAGCAGCTTATGGGGGACTAGCGGGGCGAACACCGGGGAGCTGTTTTTT,CASSLWGTSGANTGELFF
TRBV7-9,few,NA,TRBJ2-1,TGTGCCAGCAGCTTAGAGGACTACTACAATGAGCAGTTCTTC,CASSLEDYYNEQFF
TRBV28,few,TRBD2,TRBJ2-1,TGTGCCAGCAGTTTAAGACTAGCGAACTACAATGAGCAGTTCTTC,CASSLRLANYNEQFF
TRBV7-2,few,TRBD2,TRBJ2-3,TGTGCCAGCAGCTCGGGACTAGCGGATTGGGATACGCAGTATTTT,CASSSGLADWDTQYF
TRBV5-1,NA,NA,TRBJ2-5,TGCGCCAGCAGCTTGGCACTCGCGTCGGAGACCCAGTACTTC,CASSLALASETQYF
TRBV5-1,NA,TRBD2,TRBJ2-3,TGCGCCAGCAGTTTAGCGGGATTTTCAGATACGCAGTATTTT,CASSLAGFSDTQYF
TRBV4-2,NA,NA,TRBJ2-7,TGTGCCAGCAGCCAAGCCGGGTACTACGAGCAGTACTTC,CASSQAGYYEQYF
TRBV5-6,NA,NA,TRBJ1-2,TGTGCCAGCAGCTTGCGGGACATACGAAACTATGGCTACACCTTC,CASSLRDIRNYGYTF
TRBV29-1,few,TRBD1,TRBJ1-1,TGCAGCGTTGACGGCAGGGGGTTAAGGAACACTGAAGCTTTCTTT,CSVDGRGLRNTEAFF
TRBV7-9,NA,TRBD2,TRBJ2-5,TGTGCCAGCAGGAGGGGAGGGGAGACCCAGTACTTC,CASRRGGETQYF
TRBV6-6,NA,NA,TRBJ2-1,TGTGCCAGCAGTCTTCTAGAACACAATGAGCAGTTCTTC,CASSLLEHNEQFF
TRBV10-3,few,TRBD1,TRBJ2-3,TGTGCCGTATCGACAGGGCCGGACAGCACAGATACGCAGTATTTT,CAVSTGPDSTDTQYF
TRBV2,few,NA,TRBJ2-1,TGTGCCAGCAGTGAACTCACTAGCCTAGAGGACAATGAGCAGTTCTTC,CASSELTSLEDNEQFF
TRBV5-1,NA,NA,TRBJ2-3,TGCGCCAGCAGCTTGGGTGCCAGAATCACAGATACGCAGTATTTT,CASSLGARITDTQYF
TRBV2,few,NA,TRBJ2-6,TGTGCCAGCACAACAGGTACTGGGGCCAACGTCCTGACTTTC,CASTTGTGANVLTF
TRBV7-3,NA,TRBD2,TRBJ2-3,TGTGCCAGCAGCTTACGGGTAGCGGGAGGAACAGATACGCAGTATTTT,CASSLRVAGGTDTQYF
TRBV6-1,NA,NA,TRBJ2-7,TGTGCCAGCAGTTCCCGGACAGGAGGGTACGAGCAGTACTTC,CASSSRTGGYEQYF
TRBV28,NA,NA,TRBJ2-5,TGTGCCAGCAGCGAGCGTAACCAAGAGACCCAGTACTTC,CASSERNQETQYF
TRBV28,NA,NA,TRBJ1-1,TGTGCCAGCAGTTTGATAGAGGGCGAAGCTTTCTTT,CASSLIEGEAFF
TRBV2,few,NA,TRBJ2-7,TGTGCCAGCAAGAGTAATTACGAGCAGTACTTC,CASKSNYEQYF
TRBV5-1,few,TRBD2,TRBJ2-7,TGCGCCAGCAACGAAAGCGGGAGGCGCGAGCAGTACTTC,CASNESGRREQYF
TRBV10-3,few,TRBD2,TRBJ2-7,TGTGCCATCAGTGAGGAGGGGAGGGGTGGCGAGCAGTACTTC,CAISEEGRGGEQYF
TRBV7-6,NA,TRBD1,TRBJ2-7,TGTGCCAGCAGCTTAGGGTCAGGGGGCCGGGAGCAGTACTTC,CASSLGSGGREQYF
TRBV29-1,few,NA,TRBJ1-2,TGCAGCGTTGACAGCTATGGCTACACCTTC,CSVDSYGYTF
TRBV5-6,few,TRBD1,TRBJ1-2,TGTGCCAGCAGCCCGGACAGGAATAACTATGGCTACACCTTC,CASSPDRNNYGYTF
TRBV4-1,NA,TRBD1,TRBJ1-2,TGCGCCAGCAGGACCGGGACAGGGGGCGGTGGCTACACCTTC,CASRTGTGGGGYTF
TRBV27,few,NA,TRBJ1-1,TGTGCCAGCTCAAAAGGGGCCTCTTACACTGAAGCTTTCTTT,CASSKGASYTEAFF
TRBV6-6,few,TRBD2,TRBJ2-7,TGTGCCAGCAGTTTCCTAGCGGGAGGGCCCTACGAGCAGTACTTC,CASSFLAGGPYEQYF
TRBV7-9,few,TRBD1,TRBJ2-6,TGTGCCAGCAGCCTGGGACAGACCTCTGGGGCCAACGTCCTGACTTTC,CASSLGQTSGANVLTF
TRBV18,NA,TRBD1,TRBJ1-5,TGTGCCAGCTCACCAACAGGGGGTAACAATCAGCCCCAGCATTTT,CASSPTGGNNQPQHF
TRBV7-2,few,NA,TRBJ2-7,TGTGCCAGCAGCTTAGTAGCGTCTACTTACTCCTACGAGCAGTACTTC,CASSLVASTYSYEQYF
TRBV7-9,NA,NA,TRBJ2-1,TGTGCCAGCAAGCATCCACGCTCCTACAATGAGCAGTTCTTC,CASKHPRSYNEQFF
TRBV7-8,NA,NA,TRBJ1-5,TGTGCCAGCAGCTTAGTCGGGAATAGCAATCAGCCCCAGCATTTT,CASSLVGNSNQPQHF
TRBV5-4,few,TRBD2,TRBJ2-3,TGTGCCAGCAGCCGACGACTAGCGGGAGGGGACACAGATACGCAGTATTTT,CASSRRLAGGDTDTQYF
TRBV2,NA,TRBD2,TRBJ2-2,TGTGCCAGCTCTCCGGGCGGGAGAGGGGAGCTGTTTTTT,CASSPGGRGELFF
TRBV5-6,NA,NA,TRBJ1-2,TGTGCCAGCAGCTTGTCGCGGTTTTTTAACTATGGCTACACCTTC,CASSLSRFFNYGYTF
TRBV27,NA,NA,TRBJ2-3,TGTGCCAGCAGCCGTCAAAGGACTATTGGCACAGATACGCAGTATTTT,CASSRQRTIGTDTQYF
TRBV7-2,few,NA,TRBJ1-1,TGTGCCAGCAGCAAGACAGGGAACACTGAAGCTTTCTTT,CASSKTGNTEAFF